This TCR beta chain was observed in a study of T cell responses to AZD1222 COVID-19 vaccine. This table comes from immunoSEQ multiplex PCR, and its TCRdb copy is limited to in-frame clones, with some not included. Of 150,000 or so clones in the sample, roughly nine tenths were seen once. Specimen: peripheral blood, collected on day 0 of AZD1222 vaccination. The receptor comes from an adult in good health.

Here the CDR3 reads CASSQDLAVGNTIYF. CDR3 DNA sequence: TGCGCCAGCAGCCAAGATTTGGCAGTGGGAAACACCATATATTTT. The genes are TRBV4-3 and TRBJ1-3, with D unclear. The germline gives CDR1 LGHNA, CDR2 YSLEER. Trimming removed 0 bases from V and 4 bases from J, with 10 bases in between. The CDR3 extends over 15 amino acids.